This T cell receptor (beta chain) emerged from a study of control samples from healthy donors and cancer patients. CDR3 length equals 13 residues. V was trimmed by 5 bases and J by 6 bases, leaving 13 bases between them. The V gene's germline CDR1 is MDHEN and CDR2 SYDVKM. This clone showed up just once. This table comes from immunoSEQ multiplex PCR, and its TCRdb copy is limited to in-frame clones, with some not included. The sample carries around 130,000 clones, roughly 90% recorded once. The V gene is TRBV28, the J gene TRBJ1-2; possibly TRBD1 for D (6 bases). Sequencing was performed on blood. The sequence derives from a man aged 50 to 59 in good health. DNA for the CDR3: TGTGCCAGCAGTCTCCGGGACACAAATGGCTACACCTTC. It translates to CASSLRDTNGYTF.